These 11 T cell receptor beta chains originate from one sample sequenced in a study of T cells in Graves' hyperthyroidism and ophthalmopathy. What was amplified from RNA transcripts were TCR beta CDR3 regions. With the HTBI primer set, the TCR CDR3 went through a first round of RT-PCR. TCRdb passed the multiplex PCR reads through MiXCR, listing each CDR3 protein once. The sample consists of hundreds of thousands of distinct CDR3 sequences, 14% to 15% of them appearing once. Sequences were obtained from blood. The receptors come from a woman in her thirties or forties with Graves' ophthalmopathy.

This clonotype was observed many times. The chain carries TRBV6-5 and TRBJ1-1; D gene ambiguous. V dropped 0 bases and J dropped 4 bases, with 9 bases sitting between them. CDR1 MNHEY and CDR2 SVGAGI come from the germline V gene. This CDR3 spans 14 amino acids. CDR3 residues: CASSYSTWGTEAFF. The CDR3 DNA sequence: TGTGCCAGCAGTTACTCAACCTGGGGCACTGAAGCTTTCTTT.

This clonotype was observed at least ten times. The chain employs TRBV28 and TRBJ1-1; the match to TRBD1 covers 7 bases. Germline lookup yields CDR1 MDHEN and CDR2 SYDVKM. V lost 7 bases and J lost 1; bases outside the gene matches: 9. The CDR3 is 15 residues long. The CDR3 loop is CASTLPGTANTEAFF. The CDR3 bases are TGTGCCAGCACCTTACCCGGGACAGCGAACACTGAAGCTTTCTTT.

This clonotype was observed at least ten times. The CDR3 sequence: CASSGPGQANSYEQYF. The CDR3, as DNA: TGTGCCAGCAGTGGGCCGGGACAGGCGAACTCCTACGAGCAGTACTTC. The chain employs TRBV28 and TRBJ2-7; 8 bases are a match to TRBD1. The CDR3 covers 16 residues. J was trimmed by 0 bases and V by 5 bases; bases with no gene match: 9. The germline V gene encodes CDR1 MDHEN and CDR2 SYDVKM.

This clonotype was recorded at least ten times. V and J are TRBV20-1 and TRBJ1-4, with D unresolved. Per germline, CDR1 DFQATT and CDR2 SNEGSKA (reference sequence). The CDR3 is 14 amino acids. V lost 0 bases to trimming and J lost 5 bases, with 10 bases between them. The CDR3 DNA reads TGCAGTGCTAGAGATCGGGGAGTCAATGAAAAACTGTTTTTT. Translation gives CSARDRGVNEKLFF.

The chain uses TRBV5-1 and TRBJ2-5; 7 bases fit TRBD1. Per germline, CDR1 SGHRS and CDR2 YFSETQ. CDR3 length: 14 amino acids. The V segment lost 4 bases and the J segment 5 bases; nucleotides outside the gene matches: 8. The CDR3 spells CASSRELRGETQYF. The CDR3 nucleotides read TGCGCCAGCAGCCGGGAACTCAGGGGGGAGACCCAGTACTTC.

This clonotype was detected ten times or more. CDR3: CASTRTSELFF. The CDR3 DNA reads TGTGCCAGCACCAGGACTAGCGAGCTGTTTTTT. This chain connects TRBV7-2 to TRBJ2-2; 8 bases map to TRBD2. The germline V gene encodes CDR1 SGHTA and CDR2 FQGNSA. CDR3 length equals 11 residues. The V segment lost 7 bases and the J segment 11 bases; nucleotides outside the gene matches: 3.

The chain couples TRBV7-9 to TRBJ1-2; D is unresolved. The CDR3 covers 13 residues. V was shortened by 5 bases and J by 9 bases, with 16 bases between the two germline ends. Germline V lookup: CDR1 SEHNR, CDR2 FQNEAQ (reference sequence). CDR3 sequence reads: CASSPGGLWSYTF. CDR3 nucleotide sequence: TGTGCCAGCAGCCCCGGCGGGCTTTGGAGCTACACCTTC.

This clonotype was detected ten times or more. The chain recombines TRBV15 with TRBJ1-3, with no clear D. Per the germline V gene, CDR1 is LNHNV and CDR2 is YYDKDF (reference sequence). The CDR3 totals 14 residues. The V end was cut by 4 bases, the J end by 4 bases, with 11 bases between. The CDR3 reads CATSIPSSGNTIYF. The CDR3 nucleotides are TGTGCCACCAGCATCCCGAGTTCCGGAAACACCATATATTTT.

This clonotype was found many times. This chain links TRBV27 with TRBJ1-1; perhaps TRBD1 as D (5 bases). Trimming removed 1 base from V and 4 bases from J, with 16 bases in between. Germline CDR1 reads MNHEY; CDR2 reads SMNVEV (reference sequence). This CDR3 has 16 amino acids. The CDR3, as DNA: TGTGCCAGCAGTTTATTGGACGGACCTGGGGGCACTGAAGCTTTCTTT. Translated: CASSLLDGPGGTEAFF.

In its sample, this clonotype was seen many times. This chain connects TRBV24-1 to TRBJ2-5; possible D gene TRBD1, 6 bases. This CDR3 region has 14 residues. In germline, CDR1 is KGHDR, CDR2 SFDVKD. Trimming cost V 6 bases and J 1 base, with 11 bases left between them. DNA of the CDR3: TGTGCCACCAGTCCCCGGACAGCCCAAGAGACCCAGTACTTC. Translation: CATSPRTAQETQYF.

The chain recombines TRBV3-1 with TRBJ2-7; TRBD1 is a possible D gene (5 bases). V lost 4 bases to trimming and J lost 5 bases, with 9 bases between them. Germline CDR1 reads LGHDT; CDR2 reads YNNKEL (reference sequence). The CDR3 has 12 amino acids. The CDR3 protein is CASSLGHDEQYF. CDR3 DNA sequence: TGTGCCAGCAGCCTAGGACACGACGAGCAGTACTTC.